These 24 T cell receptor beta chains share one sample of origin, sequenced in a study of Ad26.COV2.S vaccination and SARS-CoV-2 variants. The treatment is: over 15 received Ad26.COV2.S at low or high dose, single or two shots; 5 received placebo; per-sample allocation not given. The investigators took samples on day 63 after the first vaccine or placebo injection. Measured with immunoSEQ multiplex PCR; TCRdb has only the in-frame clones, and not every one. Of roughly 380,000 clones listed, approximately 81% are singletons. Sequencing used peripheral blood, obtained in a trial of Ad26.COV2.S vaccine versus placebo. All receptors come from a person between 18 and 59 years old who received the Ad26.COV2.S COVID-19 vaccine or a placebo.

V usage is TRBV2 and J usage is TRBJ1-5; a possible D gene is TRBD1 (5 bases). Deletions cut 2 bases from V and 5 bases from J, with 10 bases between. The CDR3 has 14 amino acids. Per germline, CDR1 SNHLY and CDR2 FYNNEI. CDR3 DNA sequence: TGTGCCAGCAGTGAACGGGGGACTTATCAGCCCCAGCATTTT. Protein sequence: CASSERGTYQPQHF.

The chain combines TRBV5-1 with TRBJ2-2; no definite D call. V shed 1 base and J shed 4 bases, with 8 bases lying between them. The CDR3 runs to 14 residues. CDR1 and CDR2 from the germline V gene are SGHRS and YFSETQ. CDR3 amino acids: CASSLPGPTGELFF. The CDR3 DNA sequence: TGCGCCAGCAGCTTGCCAGGCCCCACCGGGGAGCTGTTTTTT.

CDR3 protein: CATSFLMNTEAFF. The CDR3 nucleotides are TGTGCCACCAGCTTTCTGATGAACACTGAAGCTTTCTTT. The chain couples TRBV15 to TRBJ1-1; no clear D. The CDR3 covers 13 residues. Germline loops: CDR1 LNHNV, CDR2 YYDKDF (reference sequence). Trimming stripped 5 bases from V and 0 bases from J, with 7 bases between.

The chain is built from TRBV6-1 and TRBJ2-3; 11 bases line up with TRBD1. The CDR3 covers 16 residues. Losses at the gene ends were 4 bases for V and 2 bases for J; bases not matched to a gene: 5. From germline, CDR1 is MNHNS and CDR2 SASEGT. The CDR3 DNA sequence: TGTGCCAGCAGTGGGGACAGGGGGGACCTCACAGATACGCAGTATTTT. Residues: CASSGDRGDLTDTQYF.

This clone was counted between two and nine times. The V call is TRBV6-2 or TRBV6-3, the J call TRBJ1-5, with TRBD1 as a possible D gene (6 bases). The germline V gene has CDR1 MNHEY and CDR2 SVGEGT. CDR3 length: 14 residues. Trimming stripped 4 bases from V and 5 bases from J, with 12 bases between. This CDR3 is CASSLNREDQPQHF. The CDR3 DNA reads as TGTGCCAGCAGTTTAAACAGGGAGGATCAGCCCCAGCATTTT.

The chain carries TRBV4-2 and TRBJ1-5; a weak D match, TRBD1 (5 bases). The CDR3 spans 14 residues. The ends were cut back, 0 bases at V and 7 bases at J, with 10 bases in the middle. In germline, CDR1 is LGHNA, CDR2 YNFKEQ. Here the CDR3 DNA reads TGTGCCAGCAGCCAAGACCGGGGGGTCCAGCCCCAGCATTTT. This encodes CASSQDRGVQPQHF.

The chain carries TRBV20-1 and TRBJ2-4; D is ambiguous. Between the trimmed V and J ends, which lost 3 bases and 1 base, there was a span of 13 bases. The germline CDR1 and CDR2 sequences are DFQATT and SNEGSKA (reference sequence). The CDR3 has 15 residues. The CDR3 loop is CSASRESVAKNIQYF. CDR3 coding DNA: TGCAGTGCTAGTCGCGAAAGTGTGGCCAAAAACATTCAGTACTTC.

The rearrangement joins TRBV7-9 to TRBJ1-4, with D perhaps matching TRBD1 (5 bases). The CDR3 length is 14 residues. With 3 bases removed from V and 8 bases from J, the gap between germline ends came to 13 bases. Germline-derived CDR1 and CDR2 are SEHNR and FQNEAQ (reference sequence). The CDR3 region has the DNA TGTGCCAGCAGCTTGGACAACGGGGGGGAAAAACTGTTTTTT. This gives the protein CASSLDNGGEKLFF.

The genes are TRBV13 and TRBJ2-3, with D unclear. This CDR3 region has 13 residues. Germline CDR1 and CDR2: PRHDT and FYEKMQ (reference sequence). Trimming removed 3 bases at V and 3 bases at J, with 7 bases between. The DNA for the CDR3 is TGTGCCAGCAGCTTGGAGAGGACAGATACGCAGTATTTT. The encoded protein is CASSLERTDTQYF.

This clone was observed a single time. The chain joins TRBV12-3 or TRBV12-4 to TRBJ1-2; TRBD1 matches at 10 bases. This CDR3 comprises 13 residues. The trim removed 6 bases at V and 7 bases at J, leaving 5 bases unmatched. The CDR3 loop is CASRRQGARGYTF. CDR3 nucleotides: TGTGCCAGCAGACGACAGGGGGCGCGTGGCTACACCTTC.

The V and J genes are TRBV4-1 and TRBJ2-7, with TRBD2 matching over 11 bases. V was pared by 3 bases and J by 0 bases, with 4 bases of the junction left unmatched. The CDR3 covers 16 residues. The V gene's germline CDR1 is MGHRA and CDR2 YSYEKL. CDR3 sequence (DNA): TGCGCCAGCAGCCACAGTACTAGCGGGAGCTCCTACGAGCAGTACTTC. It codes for CASSHSTSGSSYEQYF.

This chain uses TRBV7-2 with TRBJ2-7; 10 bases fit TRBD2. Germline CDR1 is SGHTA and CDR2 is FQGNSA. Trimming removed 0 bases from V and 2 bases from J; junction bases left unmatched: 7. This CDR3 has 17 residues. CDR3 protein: CASSLAGLAGDPYEQYF. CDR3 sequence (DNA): TGTGCCAGCAGCTTAGCCGGCCTAGCGGGAGATCCCTACGAGCAGTACTTC.

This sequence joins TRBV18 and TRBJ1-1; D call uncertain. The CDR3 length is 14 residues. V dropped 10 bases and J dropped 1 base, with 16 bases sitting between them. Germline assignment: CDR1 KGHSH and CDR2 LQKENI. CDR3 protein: CATSTSWGNTEAFF. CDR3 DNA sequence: TGTGCCACCTCCACGTCGTGGGGGAACACTGAAGCTTTCTTT.

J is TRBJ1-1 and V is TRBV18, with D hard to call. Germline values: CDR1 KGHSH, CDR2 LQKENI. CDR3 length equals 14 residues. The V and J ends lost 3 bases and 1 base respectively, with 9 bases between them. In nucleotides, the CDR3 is TGTGCCAGCTCACCGCAACCAGGGAACACTGAAGCTTTCTTT. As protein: CASSPQPGNTEAFF.

The CDR3 loop reads CASSLRTGGYNSPLHF. CDR3 DNA sequence: TGTGCCAGTAGTCTCCGGACAGGCGGGTATAATTCACCCCTCCACTTT. The V call is TRBV19, the J call TRBJ1-6; 7 nucleotides line up with TRBD1. V was clipped by 5 bases and J by 4 bases; unmatched bases: 8. Germline V gene lookup returns CDR1 LNHDA and CDR2 SQIVND (reference sequence). This CDR3 is 16 amino acids long.

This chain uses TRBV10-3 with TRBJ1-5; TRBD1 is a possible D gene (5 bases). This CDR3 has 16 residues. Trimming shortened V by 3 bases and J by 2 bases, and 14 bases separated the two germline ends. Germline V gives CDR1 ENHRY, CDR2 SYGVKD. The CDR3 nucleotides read TGTGCCATCAGTGAAGCGGAAATGGGGGGCAATCAGCCCCAGCATTTT. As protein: CAISEAEMGGNQPQHF.

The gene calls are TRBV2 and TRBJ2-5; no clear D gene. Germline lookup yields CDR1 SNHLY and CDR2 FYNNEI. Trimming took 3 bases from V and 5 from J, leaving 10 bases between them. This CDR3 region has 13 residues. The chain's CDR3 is CASSEKAWETQYF. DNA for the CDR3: TGTGCCAGCAGTGAGAAGGCGTGGGAGACCCAGTACTTC.

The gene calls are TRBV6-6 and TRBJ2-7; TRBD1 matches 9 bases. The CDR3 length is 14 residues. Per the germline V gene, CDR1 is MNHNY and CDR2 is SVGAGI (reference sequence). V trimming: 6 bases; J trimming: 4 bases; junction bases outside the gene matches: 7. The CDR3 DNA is TGTGCCAGCAGCCCTACAGGGGGCTGGTACGAGCAGTACTTC. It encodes CASSPTGGWYEQYF.

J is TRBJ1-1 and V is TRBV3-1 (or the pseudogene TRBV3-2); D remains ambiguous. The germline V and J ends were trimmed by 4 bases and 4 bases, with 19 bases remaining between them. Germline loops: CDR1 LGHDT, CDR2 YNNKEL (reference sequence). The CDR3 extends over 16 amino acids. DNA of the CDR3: TGTGCCAGCAGCCCCACAATTCCCACAATTCGCACTGAAGCTTTCTTT. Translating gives CASSPTIPTIRTEAFF.

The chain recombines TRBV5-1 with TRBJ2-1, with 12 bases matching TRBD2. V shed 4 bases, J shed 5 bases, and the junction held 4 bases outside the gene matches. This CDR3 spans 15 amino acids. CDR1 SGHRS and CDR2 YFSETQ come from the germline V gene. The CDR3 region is CASSPGLAGNNEQFF. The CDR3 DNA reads TGCGCCAGCAGCCCGGGACTAGCGGGTAACAATGAGCAGTTCTTC.

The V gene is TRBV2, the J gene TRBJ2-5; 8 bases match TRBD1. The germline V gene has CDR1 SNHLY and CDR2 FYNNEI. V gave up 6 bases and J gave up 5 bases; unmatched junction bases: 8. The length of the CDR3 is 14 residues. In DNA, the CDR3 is TGTGCCAGCAGGGATGGACAGGGAGGCGAGACCCAGTACTTC. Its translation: CASRDGQGGETQYF.

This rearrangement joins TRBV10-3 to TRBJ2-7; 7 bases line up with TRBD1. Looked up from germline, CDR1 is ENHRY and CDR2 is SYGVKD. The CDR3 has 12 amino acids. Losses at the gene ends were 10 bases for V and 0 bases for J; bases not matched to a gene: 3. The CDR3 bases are TGTGCCACCCAGGGGGTCTCCTACGAGCAGTACTTC. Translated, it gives CATQGVSYEQYF.

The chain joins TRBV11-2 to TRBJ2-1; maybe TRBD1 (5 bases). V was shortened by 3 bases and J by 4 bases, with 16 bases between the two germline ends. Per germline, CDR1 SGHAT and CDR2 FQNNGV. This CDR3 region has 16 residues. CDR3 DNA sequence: TGTGCCAGCAGCTTGGAGCCCATTAAGGGGTACAATGAGCAGTTCTTC. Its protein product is CASSLEPIKGYNEQFF.

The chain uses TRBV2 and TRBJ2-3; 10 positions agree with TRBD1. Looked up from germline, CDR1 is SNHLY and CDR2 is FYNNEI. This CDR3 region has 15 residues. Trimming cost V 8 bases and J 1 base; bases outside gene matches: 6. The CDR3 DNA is TGTGCCAGCTCACGGGACAGGGGTGGCACAGATACGCAGTATTTT. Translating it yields CASSRDRGGTDTQYF.